A selection of T cell receptor beta chains follows, all from one sample in a study of regulatory T cells in long-lasting Graves disease. TCRdb redid the calling of the multiplex PCR reads with MiXCR, one entry per CDR3 protein. Counted here are about 470,000 distinct CDR3 sequences, about 20% occurring once; the ten biggest clones make up approximately 7.8%. The sequences come from peripheral blood mononuclear cells (PBMCs), collected when the disease was refractory, from a patient treated with antithyroid drugs. The receptors shown here come from a female donor with Graves disease. Both conserved end residues are part of each CDR3. D genes are given only for firm matches. Only part of the rows carry a size: once, few, many, or a class if the clone is expanded.

V gene	J gene	CDR3 length	clone size	D gene	CDR3 protein	CDR3 DNA
TRBV7-2	TRBJ1-1	15	.	.	CASSPATGLNTEAFF	TGTGCCAGCAGCCCCGCGACAGGTTTGAACACTGAAGCTTTCTTT
TRBV14	TRBJ2-7	18	few	TRBD2	CASSQEAGFRAGMYEQYF	TGTGCCAGCAGCCAAGAGGCAGGTTTCCGAGCGGGGATGTACGAGCAGTACTTC
TRBV30	TRBJ2-7	13	few	.	CAWSGSLTYEQYF	TGTGCCTGGAGTGGCAGCTTGACCTACGAGCAGTACTTC
TRBV6-1	TRBJ2-7	14	many	.	CASSGGGTYHEQYF	TGTGCCAGCAGTGGTGGGGGAACGTATCACGAGCAGTACTTC
TRBV12-3/TRBV12-4	TRBJ2-5	16	many	TRBD2	CASSFLDWAGAETQYF	TGTGCCAGCAGTTTCCTGGACTGGGCGGGAGCAGAGACCCAGTACTTC
TRBV19	TRBJ1-2	14	once	.	CASKDTEASYGYTF	TGTGCCAGTAAAGACACCGAGGCTTCCTATGGCTACACCTTC
TRBV10-3	TRBJ2-5	11	many	.	CAIPARETQYF	TGTGCCATTCCCGCAAGAGAGACCCAGTACTTC
TRBV7-9	TRBJ2-7	12	many	.	CASSLADYEQYF	TGTGCCAGCAGTTTAGCGGACTACGAGCAGTACTTC
TRBV30	TRBJ1-1	12	many	.	CAWMDRNTEAFF	TGTGCCTGGATGGACAGGAACACTGAAGCTTTCTTT
TRBV5-1	TRBJ2-5	13	few	.	CASREGLQETQYF	TGCGCCAGCAGGGAGGGCCTCCAAGAGACCCAGTACTTC
TRBV28	TRBJ1-5	16	many	.	CASSLRGARGNQPQHF	TGTGCCAGCAGTTTAAGAGGGGCTAGGGGCAATCAGCCCCAGCATTTT
TRBV10-2	TRBJ1-6	11	.	.	CASSEGDSLHF	TGCGCCAGCAGTGAGGGGGATTCCCTCCACTTT
TRBV29-1	TRBJ1-1	13	.	TRBD1	CSGSGGESTEAFF	TGCAGCGGCTCAGGGGGCGAGAGCACTGAAGCTTTCTTT
TRBV20-1	TRBJ1-5	16	many	TRBD1	CSVPREQGAANQPQHF	TGCAGTGTCCCGCGTGAACAGGGGGCGGCGAATCAGCCCCAGCATTTT
TRBV4-2	TRBJ2-5	14	.	.	CASSQETDVRTQYF	TGTGCCAGCAGCCAGGAGACCGACGTTCGCACCCAGTACTTC
TRBV4-1	TRBJ1-1	16	.	.	CASSQDLARGYTEAFF	TGCGCCAGCAGCCAAGATCTGGCCAGGGGATACACTGAAGCTTTCTTT
TRBV2	TRBJ1-5	13	many	TRBD1	CASRGTGPRPQHF	TGTGCCAGCAGGGGGACAGGTCCTCGGCCCCAGCATTTT
TRBV29-1	TRBJ2-2	12	.	.	CSVDPIRAELFF	TGCAGCGTTGATCCTATCCGGGCCGAGCTGTTTTTT
TRBV7-9	TRBJ1-2	18	few	TRBD1	CASRPPGTGGLANYGYTF	TGTGCCAGCAGGCCTCCTGGGACAGGGGGCTTAGCTAACTATGGCTACACCTTC
TRBV10-2	TRBJ2-5	14	many	.	CASSEKQGRGTQYF	TGCGCCAGCAGTGAGAAACAGGGAAGAGGGACCCAGTACTTC
TRBV15	TRBJ2-5	17	few	.	CATSRARGWLAGETQYF	TGTGCCACCAGCAGAGCTAGGGGGTGGCTGGCGGGAGAGACCCAGTACTTC
TRBV20-1	TRBJ2-7	15	.	TRBD2	CSARPAPGLGYEQYF	TGCAGTGCTAGGCCCGCCCCGGGACTAGGATACGAGCAGTACTTC
TRBV3-1	TRBJ2-7	16	few	.	CASSQEGQSRYYERYF	TGTGCCAGCAGCCAGGAGGGACAGTCGAGATACTACGAGCGGTACTTC
TRBV20-1	TRBJ2-7	14	.	.	CSARGVGSFYEQYF	TGCAGTGCTAGAGGGGTCGGAAGTTTTTACGAGCAGTACTTC
TRBV11-2	TRBJ2-1	12	many	.	CASTPQGYEQFF	TGTGCCAGCACCCCACAGGGTTATGAGCAGTTCTTC
TRBV14	TRBJ2-7	14	few	TRBD2	CASSQMGLAYEQYF	TGTGCCAGCAGCCAAATGGGACTAGCCTACGAGCAGTACTTC
TRBV11-2	TRBJ2-7	15	many	TRBD1	CASSLDRISSYEQYF	TGTGCCAGCAGCCTGGACAGGATCAGCTCCTACGAGCAGTACTTC
TRBV15	TRBJ1-4	14	.	.	CATSRVELNEKLFF	TGTGCCACCAGCAGAGTAGAGCTTAATGAAAAACTGTTTTTT
TRBV28	TRBJ2-5	15	many	TRBD2	CASSWEREGRRTQYF	TGTGCCAGCAGTTGGGAGCGGGAGGGCCGAAGGACCCAGTACTTC
TRBV5-5	TRBJ2-7	15	few	TRBD2	CASSLKLAGAYEQYF	TGTGCCAGCAGCTTGAAACTAGCGGGAGCTTACGAGCAGTACTTC
TRBV3-1	TRBJ2-7	14	.	.	CASSLLGRRYEQYF	TGTGCCAGCAGCCTACTAGGACGTAGGTACGAGCAGTACTTC
TRBV15	TRBJ2-7	14	.	.	CATSRGTGRYEQYF	TGTGCCACCAGCAGAGGTACAGGGCGGTACGAGCAGTACTTC
TRBV28	TRBJ1-2	14	many	.	CASSLGAGAQGYTF	TGTGCCAGCAGTTTGGGGGCCGGGGCACAAGGCTACACCTTC
TRBV11-2	TRBJ1-1	17	many	.	CASSLSSRDTGTVEAFF	TGTGCCAGCAGCTTATCATCCCGGGACACCGGCACGGTGGAAGCTTTCTTT
TRBV28	TRBJ1-2	14	many	.	CASTPGTEGLGYTF	TGTGCCAGCACCCCTGGAACAGAGGGCCTTGGCTACACCTTC
TRBV20-1	TRBJ2-7	15	few	TRBD2	CSARGLAGAIYEQYF	TGCAGTGCTAGAGGACTAGCGGGAGCGATATACGAGCAGTACTTC
TRBV7-2	TRBJ2-5	16	many	.	CASSSKLAATVETQYF	TGTGCCAGCAGCTCAAAATTAGCGGCGACCGTAGAGACCCAGTACTTC
TRBV6-1	TRBJ1-6	16	.	.	CASSVKTVTVGSPLHF	TGTGCCAGCAGTGTCAAGACAGTTACTGTCGGTTCACCCCTCCACTTT
TRBV14	TRBJ2-7	14	many	TRBD2	CASSPGTSIHEQYF	TGTGCCAGCAGCCCCGGGACTAGCATCCACGAGCAGTACTTC
TRBV3-2	TRBJ2-5	17	few	.	CASSHNPGQGFQETQYF	TGTGCCAGCAGTCATAACCCGGGACAGGGTTTTCAAGAGACCCAGTACTTC
TRBV6-1	TRBJ2-5	14	few	TRBD1	CASTHRGIQETQYF	TGTGCCAGCACCCACAGGGGTATACAAGAGACCCAGTACTTC
TRBV6-1	TRBJ1-6	18	many	.	CASSPRVAGLSYNSPLHF	TGTGCCAGCAGCCCAAGGGTGGCAGGGCTTTCCTATAATTCACCCCTCCACTTT
TRBV20-1	TRBJ2-7	12	many	.	CSARQDPYEQYF	TGCAGTGCTAGGCAAGACCCCTACGAGCAGTACTTC
TRBV30	TRBJ1-1	12	.	.	CAGRMGYTEAFF	TGTGCCGGGAGAATGGGGTACACTGAAGCTTTCTTT
TRBV7-9	TRBJ2-5	13	.	.	CASSPPPGETQYF	TGTGCCAGCAGTCCACCCCCTGGAGAGACCCAGTACTTC
TRBV28	TRBJ2-5	14	many	TRBD1	CASTADRGGETQYF	TGTGCCAGCACCGCGGACAGGGGAGGAGAGACCCAGTACTTC
TRBV5-4	TRBJ1-2	14	.	.	CASLGHNQGYGYTF	TGTGCCTCCTTAGGACATAATCAGGGCTATGGCTACACCTTC
TRBV6-1	TRBJ2-7	14	.	TRBD2	CASRPIAGSYEQYF	TGTGCCAGCAGACCGATAGCGGGGTCCTACGAGCAGTACTTC
TRBV19	TRBJ2-7	16	.	TRBD1	CASSIGDRGLTYEQYF	TGTGCCAGTAGTATCGGCGACAGGGGCCTCACCTACGAGCAGTACTTC
TRBV19	TRBJ2-2	15	few	.	CASSNRQGYTGELFF	TGTGCCAGTAGTAACCGGCAGGGCTACACCGGGGAGCTGTTTTTT
TRBV6-1	TRBJ2-7	16	few	.	CASSPLGGVAGHEQYF	TGTGCCAGCAGTCCTCTAGGGGGGGTGGCGGGTCACGAGCAGTACTTC
TRBV19	TRBJ1-2	14	.	TRBD1	CASTTSDRGYGYTF	TGTGCCAGTACCACTTCGGACAGGGGGTATGGCTACACCTTC
TRBV28	TRBJ2-5	15	many	TRBD1	CASSAGDRPQETQYF	TGTGCCAGCAGCGCTGGGGACAGGCCTCAAGAGACCCAGTACTTC
TRBV7-9	TRBJ1-2	14	many	TRBD1	CASSPRGLGYGYTF	TGTGCCAGCAGCCCCAGGGGGCTGGGGTATGGCTACACCTTC
TRBV7-9	TRBJ2-5	15	many	.	CASSLGWAGTETQYF	TGTGCCAGCAGCTTAGGATGGGCGGGAACTGAGACCCAGTACTTC